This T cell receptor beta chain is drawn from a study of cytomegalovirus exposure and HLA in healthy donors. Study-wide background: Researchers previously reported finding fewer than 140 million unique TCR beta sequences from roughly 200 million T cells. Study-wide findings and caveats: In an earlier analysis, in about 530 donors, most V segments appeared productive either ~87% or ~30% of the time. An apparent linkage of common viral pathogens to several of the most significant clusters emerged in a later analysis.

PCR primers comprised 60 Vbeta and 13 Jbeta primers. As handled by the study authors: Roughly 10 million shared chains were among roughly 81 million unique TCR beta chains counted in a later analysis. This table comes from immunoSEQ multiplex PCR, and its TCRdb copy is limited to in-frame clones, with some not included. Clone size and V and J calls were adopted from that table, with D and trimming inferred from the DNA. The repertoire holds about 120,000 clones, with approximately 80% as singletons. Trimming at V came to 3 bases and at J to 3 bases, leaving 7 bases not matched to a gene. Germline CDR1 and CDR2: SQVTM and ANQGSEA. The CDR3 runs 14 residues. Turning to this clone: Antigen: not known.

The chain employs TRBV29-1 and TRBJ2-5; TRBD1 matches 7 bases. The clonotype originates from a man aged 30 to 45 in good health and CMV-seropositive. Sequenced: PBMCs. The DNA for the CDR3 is TGCAGCGTTGAGGGTTGGGACAGCAAAGAGACCCAGTACTTC. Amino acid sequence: CSVEGWDSKETQYF.